The T cell receptor beta chain described here comes from a study of T cell repertoires in cytomegalovirus infection. From the reads, TCRdb called clonotypes with MiXCR, one entry per CDR3 protein. The table has fewer than 1,000,000 distinct CDR3 sequences, under 40% seen once. Germline assignment: CDR1 LGHNA and CDR2 YSLEER. The CDR3 runs to 13 residues. The V gene lost 4 bases and the J gene lost 0 bases, with 6 bases spanning the gap. A remark on this clonotype: The antigen is undetermined.

The sequence came from a human donor in good health (CMV status not recorded). Some clones in this sample may be carry-over from other donors' samples. This sample comprised cultured CD8+ T cells from PBMCs, obtained from culture after CMV antigen stimulation. The chain combines TRBV4-3 with TRBJ1-1; D ambiguous. The CDR3 nucleotides read TGCGCCAGCAGCCGCTCAGTGAACACTGAAGCTTTCTTT. Translation: CASSRSVNTEAFF.